A selection of T cell receptor beta chains follows, all from one sample in a study of molecular identifiers for immune sequencing clone quantification. TCRdb reprocessed the PCR reads with MiXCR, giving one entry per CDR3 protein. The sample gives about 320,000 distinct CDR3 sequences, 24% of which show up once; about 0.7% is in the top ten. Input material: naive CD8+ T cells from blood, with Jurkat cell RNA spiked in. The origin of the receptors is a human donor in good health. Some libraries in this study had Jurkat cell RNA spiked in. CDR3s include the opening cysteine and the closing phenylalanine or tryptophan. Fields, in order: clone size, V gene, D gene, J gene, CDR3 DNA, CDR3 protein. A D gene is named only where the DNA matches it firmly. The size of a clone is reported for some rows only, either as once, few or many, or as a class for expanded clones.

clone_size: few
v_call: TRBV5-4
d_call: TRBD2
j_call: TRBJ2-7
cdr3_nt: TGTGCCAGCAGCACCGGGACTAGCCTCTACGAGCAGTACTTC
cdr3_aa: CASSTGTSLYEQYF

clone_size: many
v_call: TRBV3-1
d_call: NA
j_call: TRBJ2-2
cdr3_nt: TGTGCCAGCAGCCAAGAGGCCGGGGAGCTGTTTTTT
cdr3_aa: CASSQEAGELFF

clone_size: few
v_call: TRBV6-2/TRBV6-3
d_call: NA
j_call: TRBJ1-1
cdr3_nt: TGTGCCAACAGTTACTGGGAGACTGAAGCTTTCTTT
cdr3_aa: CANSYWETEAFF

clone_size: many
v_call: TRBV2
d_call: NA
j_call: TRBJ1-3
cdr3_nt: TGTGCCAGCAGTGAAGCTTCCCTGGGCTCTGGAAACACCATATATTTT
cdr3_aa: CASSEASLGSGNTIYF

clone_size: few
v_call: TRBV4-2
d_call: NA
j_call: TRBJ1-5
cdr3_nt: TGTGCCAGCAGCCAAGATACGGGGGATTATCAGCCCCAGCATTTT
cdr3_aa: CASSQDTGDYQPQHF

clone_size: many
v_call: TRBV29-1
d_call: NA
j_call: TRBJ2-2
cdr3_nt: TGCAGCGTTGAAGGGGCGCGAGAGCTGTTTTTT
cdr3_aa: CSVEGARELFF

clone_size: many
v_call: TRBV5-8
d_call: NA
j_call: TRBJ1-5
cdr3_nt: TGTGCCAGCAGCTTGGGGGAATACCAGCCCCAGCATTTT
cdr3_aa: CASSLGEYQPQHF

clone_size: few
v_call: TRBV30
d_call: NA
j_call: TRBJ2-1
cdr3_nt: TGTGCCTCCGCTCCCGGGACTCGCTCCTACAATGAGCAGTTCTTC
cdr3_aa: CASAPGTRSYNEQFF

clone_size: once
v_call: TRBV14
d_call: NA
j_call: TRBJ1-2
cdr3_nt: TGTGCCAGCAACCCGGGACCGCGGATCCCCCCAGATCGCTTC
cdr3_aa: CASNPGPRIPPDRF

clone_size: many
v_call: TRBV28
d_call: TRBD1
j_call: TRBJ2-2
cdr3_nt: TGTGCCAGCCGGAGTCTGGACAGGGTAAACACCGGGGAGCTGTTTTTT
cdr3_aa: CASRSLDRVNTGELFF

clone_size: NA
v_call: TRBV4-3
d_call: NA
j_call: TRBJ2-3
cdr3_nt: TGCGCCAGCAGCCAGAGAGCGGACGTTTTGACTCGCACAGATACGCAGTATTTT
cdr3_aa: CASSQRADVLTRTDTQYF